These 23 T cell receptor beta chains originate from one sample sequenced in a study of CD8+CD57+ T cells in acquired aplastic anemia. Profiles of TCR beta VDJ and CDR3 were generated from a genomic DNA template. MiXCR was run by TCRdb on the reads, yielding one entry per CDR3 protein. The table lists under 250,000 distinct CDR3 sequences, roughly 33% of them singletons. Source material: sorted CD4+, CD8+, or CD8+CD57+ T cells (not recorded which) from PBMCs. Receptor source: a human donor in good health, serving as a control.

As concerns this clonotype: Relative to the germline gene, one junction end is altered; a read error may explain this. The rearrangement links TRBV7-9 to TRBJ1-3; perhaps TRBD1 as D (5 bases). This CDR3 comprises 15 residues. CDR1 is SEHNR and CDR2 is FQNEAQ in the germline V gene (reference sequence). The CDR3 loop reads CSSSLSTRGGNTIYF. In nucleotides, the CDR3 is TGTTCCAGCAGCCTCTCTACCCGGGGGGGAAACACCATATATTTT.

This clonotype has ten or more counts. The chain joins TRBV20-1 to TRBJ1-5, with 8 bases identical to TRBD1. V trimming: 0 bases; J trimming: 0 bases; junction bases outside the gene matches: 7. The germline V gene has CDR1 DFQATT and CDR2 SNEGSKA (reference sequence). The CDR3 runs to 17 residues. The CDR3 region has the DNA TGCAGTGCTAGAGACCCCTTGGACAGGGATAGCAATCAGCCCCAGCATTTT. Translating it yields CSARDPLDRDSNQPQHF.

A word on this clonotype: At one of its ends the junction is not consistent with the germline gene, which may arise from a read error. This chain's CDR3 is CASSLTTATSGGSYEQYF. For the CDR3, the DNA is TGTGCCAGCAGCCTAACGACGGCTACTAGCGGGGGGAGTTACGAGCAGTACTTC. The chain links TRBV7-3 to TRBJ2-7; 12 positions agree with TRBD2. The CDR3 covers 18 residues. Germline values: CDR1 SGHTA, CDR2 FQGTGA.

This clonotype was detected many times. The chain links TRBV20-1 to TRBJ2-5, with 10 bases aligning to TRBD2. Germline CDR1 is DFQATT and CDR2 is SNEGSKA (reference sequence). The V gene end was trimmed by 6 bases and the J gene end by 1 base; junction bases not matched to a gene: 8. This CDR3 is built from 15 residues. DNA for the CDR3: TGCAGTGCCGCAGGGACTAGCGTGTCCCAAGAGACCCAGTACTTC. Encoded protein: CSAAGTSVSQETQYF.

As regards this clonotype: Given a much more abundant clone one base away, this may be a read error. The chain employs TRBV12-3 or TRBV12-4 and TRBJ2-5; no firm D call. The V gene lost 3 bases and the J gene lost 5 bases, with 10 bases spanning the gap. The CDR3 runs to 13 residues. CDR3 in DNA: TGTGCCAGCAGTTTCCATGGAACGGAGACCCAGTACTTC. It encodes CASSFHGTETQYF.

This clonotype was found many times. The chain uses TRBV9 and TRBJ2-3; no reliable D call. This CDR3 has 14 residues. In germline, CDR1 is SGDLS, CDR2 YYNGEE. The V end was cut by 0 bases, the J end by 3 bases, with 8 bases between. CDR3 nucleotides: TGTGCCAGCAGCGTAGAGGTGGGGACAGATACGCAGTATTTT. As protein: CASSVEVGTDTQYF.

The sample holds many counts of this clonotype. The CDR3: CASSLVGRGHPYEQYF. DNA for the CDR3: TGTGCCAGCAGCTTAGTGGGCAGGGGGCATCCCTACGAGCAGTACTTC. The V gene is TRBV7-9, the J gene TRBJ2-7; 8 bases match TRBD1. V was clipped by 1 base and J by 2 bases; unmatched bases: 7. The CDR3 length is 16 residues. CDR1 and CDR2 (germline): SEHNR, FQNEAQ (reference sequence).

There are many counts of this clonotype. The rearrangement links TRBV7-7 to TRBJ2-1; D call uncertain. Deletions cut 1 base from V and 0 bases from J, with 7 bases between. CDR1 and CDR2 from the germline V gene are SSHAT and FNYEAQ (reference sequence). The CDR3 sequence is 15 residues long. The CDR3 bases are TGTGCCAGCAGCTTAGGGCCGAGCTCCTACAATGAGCAGTTCTTC. Its translation is CASSLGPSSYNEQFF.

This clonotype was picked up many times. The V call is TRBV5-1, the J call TRBJ2-5; D perhaps matches TRBD1 (6 bases). The ends were cut back, 8 bases at V and 3 bases at J, with 11 bases in the middle. The CDR3 covers 12 residues. CDR1 is SGHRS, CDR2 YFSETQ, per germline. The CDR3 DNA reads as TGCGCCAGTAGCGCAGGGGAAGAGACCCAGTACTTC. As protein: CASSAGEETQYF.

This clonotype was seen a few times. V is TRBV6-5 and J is TRBJ1-1, with D perhaps matching TRBD1 (5 bases). Trimming pared 2 bases from V and 0 bases from J, leaving 7 bases between. The CDR3 length is 14 residues. The germline gives CDR1 MNHEY, CDR2 SVGAGI. This CDR3 is CASSYRGVNTEAFF. The CDR3 DNA reads TGTGCCAGCAGTTACAGGGGCGTGAACACTGAAGCTTTCTTT.

This clonotype occurred many times. V gene TRBV7-8 combines with J gene TRBJ1-1, with TRBD1 matching 8 bases. The ends lost 5 bases at V and 0 bases at J; junction bases unmatched: 8. CDR1 and CDR2 from the germline V gene are SGHVS and FQNEAQ. The length of the CDR3 is 16 residues. As DNA, the CDR3 is TGTGCCAGCAGCCCACAGACAGGGGCCATGAACACTGAAGCTTTCTTT. It translates to CASSPQTGAMNTEAFF. The full variable domain, its missing parts supplied by reference TRBV7-8 and TRBJ1-1, is GAGVSQSPRYKVAKRGQDVALRCDPISGHVSLFWYQQALGQGPEFLTYFQNEAQLDKSGLPSDRFFAERPEGSVSTLKIQRTQQEDSAVYLCASSPQTGAMNTEAFFGQGTRLTVV.

The chain couples TRBV11-1 to TRBJ1-5, with D possibly being TRBD1 (5 bases). There are 16 residues in the CDR3. Germline lookup yields CDR1 SGHAT and CDR2 FQDESV (reference sequence). The V and J ends lost 5 bases and 1 base respectively, with 15 bases between them. CDR3 in amino acids: CASSQPREGSNQPQHF. The DNA for the CDR3 is TGTGCCAGCAGCCAACCGAGAGAGGGGAGCAATCAGCCCCAGCATTTT. The entire variable domain, with the rest obtained from reference TRBV11-1 and TRBJ1-5, is as follows: EAEVAQSPRYKITEKSQAVAFWCDPISGHATLYWYRQILGQGPELLVQFQDESVVDDSQLPKDRFSAERLKGVDSTLKIQPAELGDSAMYLCASSQPREGSNQPQHFGDGTRLSIL.

In regard to this clonotype: The junction differs from germline at one of its ends, possibly a read error. The CDR3 region is CAITGQPLSYGCTF. In nucleotides, the CDR3 is TGTGCCATCACTGGACAGCCTCTCTCCTATGGCTGCACCTTC. The J gene is TRBJ1-2, the V gene TRBV10-3, with TRBD1 as a possible D gene (6 bases). The CDR3 runs to 14 residues. Germline V gene lookup returns CDR1 ENHRY and CDR2 SYGVKD.

Many counts were recorded for this clonotype. The V call is TRBV12-3 or TRBV12-4, the J call TRBJ1-5; D is undetermined. The V gene lost 3 bases and the J gene lost 7 bases, with 7 bases spanning the gap. The CDR3 contains 12 residues. CDR3 sequence (DNA): TGTGCCAGCAGTTTTGGCGGCCAGCCCCAGCATTTT. This codes for CASSFGGQPQHF.

The chain combines TRBV5-1 with TRBJ2-1; TRBD1 might be the D (5 bases). The germline V gene has CDR1 SGHRS and CDR2 YFSETQ. V gave up 6 bases and J gave up 6 bases, with 22 bases separating them. This CDR3 is built from 16 residues. The CDR3 spells CASNKRPGNVPNEQFF. The DNA of the CDR3 is TGCGCCAGCAATAAACGTCCAGGGAACGTACCCAATGAGCAGTTCTTC.

This sequence joins TRBV7-8 and TRBJ1-1; D ambiguous. V lost 1 base, J lost 4 bases, and 16 bases lay in between. CDR1 is SGHVS and CDR2 is FQNEAQ in the germline V gene. The CDR3 totals 16 residues. CDR3 region: CASSLGSPPAGTEAFF. DNA of the CDR3: TGTGCCAGCAGCTTAGGCAGCCCCCCAGCGGGCACTGAAGCTTTCTTT.

The chain joins TRBV20-1 to TRBJ2-2; 8 bases map to TRBD1. The CDR3 totals 16 residues. Germline V CDR1 and CDR2: DFQATT, SNEGSKA (reference sequence). V shed 6 bases and J 1 base; nucleotides not matched to a gene: 10. The CDR3 nucleotides are TGCAGTGCCAGCCCGACAGGGGCCATGAACACCGGGGAGCTGTTTTTT. This encodes CSASPTGAMNTGELFF.

The chain carries TRBV30 and TRBJ1-1; no clear D. Trimming took off 5 bases at V and 1 base at J, with 8 bases between the two ends. Germline CDR1 reads GTSNPN; CDR2 reads SVGIG (reference sequence). The CDR3 has 12 amino acids. DNA of the CDR3: TGTGCCTGGGAACGTCAGAACACTGAAGCTTTCTTT. Translating it yields CAWERQNTEAFF.

CDR3 sequence: CASSEGDAWEREAFF. DNA for the CDR3: TGTGCCAGCAGTGAGGGGGACGCCTGGGAACGGGAAGCTTTCTTT. The chain is built from TRBV25-1 and TRBJ1-1, with D perhaps TRBD1 (5 bases). The germline V gene encodes CDR1 MGHDK and CDR2 SYGVNS. Deletions cut 3 bases from V and 8 bases from J, with 19 bases between. This CDR3 is 15 amino acids long. Looking up the rest from reference TRBV25-1 and TRBJ1-1 gives the full variable domain: EADIYQTPRYLVIGTGKKITLECSQTMGHDKMYWYQQDPGMELHLIHYSYGVNSTEKGDLSSESTVSRIRTEHFPLTLESARPSHTSQYLCASSEGDAWEREAFFGQGTRLTVV.

The gene calls are TRBV5-6 and TRBJ1-6; 10 nucleotides line up with TRBD1. Germline values: CDR1 SGHDT, CDR2 YYEEEE. This CDR3 comprises 13 residues. The junction had 10 bases not matched to a gene; V was cut back by 4 bases and J by 18 bases. The CDR3 coding sequence is TGTGCCAGCAGCCTCTGGACAGGGGGAGAAGCCCACTTT. Translating gives CASSLWTGGEAHF. The full variable domain, completed using reference TRBV5-6 and TRBJ1-6, is DAGVTQSPTHLIKTRGQQVTLRCSPKSGHDTVSWYQQALGQGPQFIFQYYEEEERQRGNFPDRFSGHQFPNYSSELNVNALLLGDSALYLCASSLWTGGEAHFGNGTRLTVT.

Points on this clonotype: Just one base apart from a much larger clone, this may be a read error. The rearrangement links TRBV5-4 to TRBJ2-5; 7 positions agree with TRBD2. There are 16 residues in the CDR3. CDR1 is SGHNT and CDR2 is YYREEE in the germline V gene (reference sequence). The V and J ends lost 0 bases and 4 bases, in that order; junction bases with no gene match: 9. The CDR3 here is CASSLALARLGETQYF. CDR3 nucleotide sequence: TGTGCCAGCAGCTTGGCACTAGCGAGGTTGGGAGAGACCCAGTACTTC.

This clonotype was counted a few times. The chain recombines TRBV29-1 with TRBJ1-1; D perhaps matches TRBD1 (6 bases). CDR1 SQVTM and CDR2 ANQGSEA come from the germline V gene. This CDR3 is built from 12 residues. Trimming took 5 bases from V and 4 from J, leaving 11 bases between them. The CDR3 sequence is CSVSSGATEAFF. CDR3 DNA sequence: TGCAGCGTTTCTTCAGGGGCCACTGAAGCTTTCTTT.

The chain links TRBV2 to TRBJ2-7, with TRBD2 matching 11 bases. With V trimmed by 7 bases and J by 3 bases, 5 bases remained unmatched. CDR3 length equals 14 residues. Per the germline V gene, CDR1 is SNHLY and CDR2 is FYNNEI. The CDR3 sequence: CASTLAGGNYEQYV. As DNA, the CDR3 is TGTGCCAGCACGTTAGCGGGAGGGAACTACGAGCAGTACGTC.